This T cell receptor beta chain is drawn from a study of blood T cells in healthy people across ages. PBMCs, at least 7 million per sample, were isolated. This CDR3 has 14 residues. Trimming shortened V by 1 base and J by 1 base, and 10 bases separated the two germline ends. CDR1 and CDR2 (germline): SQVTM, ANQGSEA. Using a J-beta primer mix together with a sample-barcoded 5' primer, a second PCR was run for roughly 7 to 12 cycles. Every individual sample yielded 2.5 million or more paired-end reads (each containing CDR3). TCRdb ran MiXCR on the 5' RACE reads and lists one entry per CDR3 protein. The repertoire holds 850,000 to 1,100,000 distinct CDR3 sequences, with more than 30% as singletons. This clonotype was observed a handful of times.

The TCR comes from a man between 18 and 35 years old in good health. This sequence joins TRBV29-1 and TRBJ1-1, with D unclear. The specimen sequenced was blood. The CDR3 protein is CSVEATDPNTEAFF. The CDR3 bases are TGCAGCGTTGAAGCAACAGATCCGAACACTGAAGCTTTCTTT.